The TCR beta chain described here comes from a study of blood T cell repertoires in COVID-19 (TCRdb year 2020). Background for the entire study: Samples from collaborators originated in the United States, Italy and Spain and spanned both the acute and convalescent phases of COVID-19. The prospective study material was composed of cDNA or gDNA derived from T cells, B-cell-depleted T cells, or PBMCs. The dataset comprised deeply sampled blood TCRbeta repertoires from subjects exposed to, actively infected with, or recovered from COVID-19. The repertoires were released in a freely available public database meant as a resource for research on the immune response to SARS-CoV-2. Samples came from the ongoing ImmuneRACE study (first 160 participants) plus 1,254 subjects from 6 global collaborators. A de-identified subject ID, COVID-19 status, age in years and sex were almost always included in the sample metadata. Where HLA class I and class II types were available, the types were taken from metadata supplied by the sample provider, not from assay-based typing. Findings and caveats that apply to the study as a whole: How much clinical and demographic metadata was included differed by source and by participant, and the metadata was provided uncurated.

Collaborating institutions collected whole blood in K2EDTA tubes following their own protocols. For TCRbeta analysis, collaborators shipped samples as frozen whole blood, isolated PBMCs, or DNA extracted from either of those sample types. Note on this clone: Its antigen target is currently unknown. No qualities accompany the bases; no much larger clone lies one base away.

V trim: 5 bases; J trim: 1 base; unmatched bases: 9. As encoded in the germline V gene, CDR1 is SGHVS while CDR2 is FQNEAQ. From its cysteine to its phenylalanine, the CDR3 spans 16 amino acids. Only the CDR3 region is kept as DNA, spanning 48 bases read in frame from base 1. TCRbeta CDR3 regions were amplified from genomic DNA by means of the immunoSEQ Assay, a bias-controlled multiplex PCR. The original pipeline was this. The number of nucleated cells in each sample was estimated by amplification of reference gene primers within the assay. Sequence reads were collapsed and filtered to measure the absolute abundance of every unique TCRbeta CDR3 rearrangement. For each sample, productive Simpson clonality was calculated by taking the square root of Simpson's diversity index across productive rearrangements. TCRdb took over this immuneACCESS table, retaining in-frame rearrangements with V and J assigned. Such tables are incomplete; in checked studies, under half of the missing clones stem from an unresolved V gene, and the remainder is unexplained. V and J calls and clone size are copied from that table; D and trimming were computed from the DNA. In all, the sample holds about 330,000 clones, and 86% of those were seen once. Approximately 1.5% of the sample is taken by the ten largest.

Rearrangement joined TRBV7-8 to TRBJ1-1; 8 middle bases align to TRBD1. The sample consisted of peripheral blood. The TCR originated in a woman aged 45-65 years with acute or convalescent COVID-19. The bases read TGTGCCAGCAGCCGTTTCCGGACAGGGCCGAACACTGAAGCTTTCTTT. Protein translation: CASSRFRTGPNTEAFF.